The clone carrying this TCR beta chain turned up a few times. This entry belongs to a study of identical twins. Trimming shortened V by 1 base and J by 4 bases, and 13 bases separated the two germline ends. CDR1 and CDR2 from the germline V gene are MNHEY and SMNVEV (reference sequence). The CDR3 runs 16 residues. A universal primer site was created by template switching, with the cDNA bearing unique molecular identifiers. From the 5' RACE reads, TCRdb called clonotypes with MiXCR, one entry per CDR3 protein. In the table there are approximately 260,000 distinct CDR3 sequences, around 8% of which are singletons. These data also formed part of another study, on yellow fever vaccine responses in identical twins. Per that study: On the reported evidence, twins' vaccine T cell responses seemed partly convergent and partly personalized.

The rearrangement uses TRBV27 and TRBJ2-2; TRBD2 might be the D (6 bases). The TCR comes from a woman aged 18-29 years in good health. The sample was CD8+ T cells sorted from blood. The CDR3 coding sequence is TGTGCCAGCAGTTTATTCTTCGGGAGTAGCACCGGGGAGCTGTTTTTT. Translation: CASSLFFGSSTGELFF.